The TCR beta chain under discussion was sequenced for a study of blood T cells in healthy people across ages. Study-wide context: Per every two T cells, about one barcoded beta molecule was captured by template switching.

Peripheral blood was drawn, ten milliliters per donor. Study observations and caveats: Naive T cell percentage strongly correlated with TCR beta diversity.

The CDR3 length is 14 residues. Germline loops: CDR1 SGHTA, CDR2 FQGNSA. Trimming took 5 bases from V and 0 from J, leaving 9 bases between them. Combining a sample-barcoded 5' primer with a J-beta primer mix, a second PCR ran for roughly 7 to 11 cycles. TCRdb redid the calling of the 5' RACE reads with MiXCR, one entry per CDR3 protein. Among hundreds of thousands of distinct CDR3 sequences listed, roughly 46% were seen once. This clonotype was detected ten times or more. Its antigen is unknown. The V and J genes are TRBV7-2 and TRBJ2-3, with D unclear. This clonotype was obtained from a man aged 80 or over in good health. Sequencing was done on a sample of blood. This chain's CDR3 is CASSQSESTDTQYF. Here the CDR3 DNA reads TGTGCCAGCAGCCAAAGCGAAAGCACAGATACGCAGTATTTT.